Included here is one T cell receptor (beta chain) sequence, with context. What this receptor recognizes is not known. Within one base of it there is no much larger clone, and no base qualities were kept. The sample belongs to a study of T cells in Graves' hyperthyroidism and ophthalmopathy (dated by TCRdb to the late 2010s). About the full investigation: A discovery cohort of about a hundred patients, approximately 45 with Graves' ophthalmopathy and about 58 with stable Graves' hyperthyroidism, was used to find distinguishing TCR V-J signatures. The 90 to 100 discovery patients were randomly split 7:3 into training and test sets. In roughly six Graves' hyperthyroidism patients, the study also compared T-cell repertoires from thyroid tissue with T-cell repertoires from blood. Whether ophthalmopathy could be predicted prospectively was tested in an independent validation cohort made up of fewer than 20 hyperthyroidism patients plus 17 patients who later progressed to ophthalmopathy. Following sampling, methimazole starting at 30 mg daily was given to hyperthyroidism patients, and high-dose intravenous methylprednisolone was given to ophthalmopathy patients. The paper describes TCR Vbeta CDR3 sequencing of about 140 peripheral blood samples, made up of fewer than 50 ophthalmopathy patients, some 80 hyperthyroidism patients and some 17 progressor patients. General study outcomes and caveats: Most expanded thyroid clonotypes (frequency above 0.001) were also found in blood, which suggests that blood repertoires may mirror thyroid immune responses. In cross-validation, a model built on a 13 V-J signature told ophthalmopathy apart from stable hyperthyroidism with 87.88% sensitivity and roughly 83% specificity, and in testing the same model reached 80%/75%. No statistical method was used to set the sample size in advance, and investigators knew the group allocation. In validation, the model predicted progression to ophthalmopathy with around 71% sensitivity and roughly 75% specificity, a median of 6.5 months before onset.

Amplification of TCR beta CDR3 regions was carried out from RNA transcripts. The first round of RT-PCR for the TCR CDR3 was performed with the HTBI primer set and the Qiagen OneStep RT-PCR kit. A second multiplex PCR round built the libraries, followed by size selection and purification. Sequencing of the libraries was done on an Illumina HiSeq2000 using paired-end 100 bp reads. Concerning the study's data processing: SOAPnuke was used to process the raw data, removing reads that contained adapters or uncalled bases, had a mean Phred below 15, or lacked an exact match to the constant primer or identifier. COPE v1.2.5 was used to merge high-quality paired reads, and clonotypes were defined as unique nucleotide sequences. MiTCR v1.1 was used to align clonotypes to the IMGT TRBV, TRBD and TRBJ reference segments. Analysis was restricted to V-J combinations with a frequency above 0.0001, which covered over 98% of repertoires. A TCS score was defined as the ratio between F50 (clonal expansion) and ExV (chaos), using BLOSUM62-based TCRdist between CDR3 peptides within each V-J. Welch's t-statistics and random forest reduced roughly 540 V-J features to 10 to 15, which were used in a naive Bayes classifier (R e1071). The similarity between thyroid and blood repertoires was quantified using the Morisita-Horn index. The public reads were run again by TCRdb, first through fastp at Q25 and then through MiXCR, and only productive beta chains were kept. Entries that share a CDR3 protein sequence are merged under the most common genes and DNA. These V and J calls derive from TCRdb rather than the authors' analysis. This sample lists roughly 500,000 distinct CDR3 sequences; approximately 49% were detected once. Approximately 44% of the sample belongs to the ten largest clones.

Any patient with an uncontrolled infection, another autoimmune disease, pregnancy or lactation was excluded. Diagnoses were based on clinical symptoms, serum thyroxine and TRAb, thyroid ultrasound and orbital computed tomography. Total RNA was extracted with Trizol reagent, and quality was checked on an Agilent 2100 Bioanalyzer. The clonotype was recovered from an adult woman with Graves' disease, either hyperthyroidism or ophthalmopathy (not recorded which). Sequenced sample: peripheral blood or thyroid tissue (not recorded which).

Here is the DNA: TGTGCCAGCAGCCAACTCGACAGGACTAACTATGGCTACACCTTC. The translation is CASSQLDRTNYGYTF. The V gene is TRBV14 and the J gene is TRBJ1-2; TRBD1 could be the D gene, as 6 bases match. The germline V gene encodes CDR1 SGHDN and CDR2 FVKESK. The CDR3 contains 15 residues, cysteine and phenylalanine counted. Only CDR3 DNA remains: 45 bases, in frame from the first base. V is cut by 2 bases and J by 0 bases, and the space between the germline ends is 10 bases.